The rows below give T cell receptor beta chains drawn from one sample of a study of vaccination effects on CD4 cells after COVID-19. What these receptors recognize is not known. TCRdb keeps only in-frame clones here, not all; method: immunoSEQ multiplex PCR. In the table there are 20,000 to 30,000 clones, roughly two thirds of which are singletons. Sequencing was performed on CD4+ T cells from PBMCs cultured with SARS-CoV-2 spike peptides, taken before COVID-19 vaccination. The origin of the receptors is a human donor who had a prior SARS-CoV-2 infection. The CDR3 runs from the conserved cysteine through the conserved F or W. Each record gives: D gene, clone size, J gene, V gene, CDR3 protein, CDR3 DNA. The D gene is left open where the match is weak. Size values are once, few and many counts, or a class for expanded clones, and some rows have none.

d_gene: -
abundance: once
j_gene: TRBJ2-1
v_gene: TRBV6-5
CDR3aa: CASSPSFYEQFF
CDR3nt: TGTGCCAGCAGCCCCTCATTCTATGAGCAGTTCTTC

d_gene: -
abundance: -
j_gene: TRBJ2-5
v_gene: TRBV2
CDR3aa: CASSDEGGRLKTQYF
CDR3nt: TGTGCCAGCAGTGACGAAGGAGGAAGGCTAAAGACCCAGTACTTC

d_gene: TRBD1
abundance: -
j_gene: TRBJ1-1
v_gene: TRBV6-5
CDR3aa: CASSFYRGGTEAFF
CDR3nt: TGTGCCAGCAGTTTCTACAGGGGAGGGACTGAAGCTTTCTTT

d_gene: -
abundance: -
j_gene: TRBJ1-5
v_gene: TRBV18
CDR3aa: CASSPPAATGFSNQPQHF
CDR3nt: TGTGCCAGCTCACCACCCGCGGCGACAGGCTTTAGCAATCAGCCCCAGCATTTT

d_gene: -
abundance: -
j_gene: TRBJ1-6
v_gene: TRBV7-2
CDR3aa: CASRWEGFQSPLHF
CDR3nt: TGTGCCAGCAGGTGGGAGGGGTTTCAGTCACCCCTCCACTTT

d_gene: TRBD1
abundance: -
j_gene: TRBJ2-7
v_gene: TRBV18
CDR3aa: CASSPGQGSLYEQYF
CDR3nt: TGTGCCAGCTCACCAGGACAGGGGTCTCTCTACGAGCAGTACTTC

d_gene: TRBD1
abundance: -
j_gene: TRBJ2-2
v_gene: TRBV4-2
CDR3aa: CASSHPVGTADTGELFF
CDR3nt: TGTGCCAGCAGCCACCCAGTAGGGACAGCGGACACCGGGGAGCTGTTTTTT

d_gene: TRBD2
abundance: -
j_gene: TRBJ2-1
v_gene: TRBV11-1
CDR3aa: CASSSLAGGTNEQFF
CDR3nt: TGTGCCAGCAGCTCGCTAGCGGGGGGTACCAATGAGCAGTTCTTC

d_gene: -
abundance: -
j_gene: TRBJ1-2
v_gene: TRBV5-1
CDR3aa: CASSFQTANYGYTF
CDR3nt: TGCGCCAGCAGCTTTCAGACAGCTAACTATGGCTACACCTTC

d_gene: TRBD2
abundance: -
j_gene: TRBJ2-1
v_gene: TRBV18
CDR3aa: CASSPGLAGAGNEQFF
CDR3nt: TGTGCCAGCTCACCGGGACTAGCGGGAGCCGGCAATGAGCAGTTCTTC

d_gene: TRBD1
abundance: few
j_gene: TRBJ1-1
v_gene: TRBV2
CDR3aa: CASRQTGALEAFF
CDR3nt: TGTGCCAGCAGGCAGACAGGGGCGCTTGAAGCTTTCTTT

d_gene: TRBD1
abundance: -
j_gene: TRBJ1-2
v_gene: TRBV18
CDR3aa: CASSPAGQNYGYTF
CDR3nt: TGTGCCAGCTCACCCGCGGGACAGAACTATGGCTACACCTTC